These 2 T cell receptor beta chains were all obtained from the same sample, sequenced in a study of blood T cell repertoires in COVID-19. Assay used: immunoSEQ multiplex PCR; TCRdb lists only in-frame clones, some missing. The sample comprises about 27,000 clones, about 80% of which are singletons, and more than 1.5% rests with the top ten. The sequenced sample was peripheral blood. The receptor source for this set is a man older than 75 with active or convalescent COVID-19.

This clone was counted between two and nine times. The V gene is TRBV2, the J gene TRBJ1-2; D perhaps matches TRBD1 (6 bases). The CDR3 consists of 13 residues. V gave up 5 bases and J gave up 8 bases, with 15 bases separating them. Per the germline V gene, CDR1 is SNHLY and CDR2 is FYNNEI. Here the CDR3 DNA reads TGTGCCAGCAGTAGGGACAACCTTCGCGGCTACACCTTC. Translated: CASSRDNLRGYTF.

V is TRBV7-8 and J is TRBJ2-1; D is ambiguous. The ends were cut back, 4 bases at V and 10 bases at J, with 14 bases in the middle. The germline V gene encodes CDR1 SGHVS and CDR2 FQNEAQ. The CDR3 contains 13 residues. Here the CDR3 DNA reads TGTGCCAGCAGCTCCAACTCCTTCGGGGAGCAGTTCTTC. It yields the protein CASSSNSFGEQFF. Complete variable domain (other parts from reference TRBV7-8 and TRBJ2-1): GAGVSQSPRYKVAKRGQDVALRCDPISGHVSLFWYQQALGQGPEFLTYFQNEAQLDKSGLPSDRFFAERPEGSVSTLKIQRTQQEDSAVYLCASSSNSFGEQFFGPGTRLTVL.